This is a list of T cell receptor beta chains from one sample in a study of blood T cell repertoires in COVID-19. The method was immunoSEQ multiplex PCR; TCRdb's version includes in-frame clones alone and lacks a portion of them. Of 170,000 or so clones listed, 80% to 85% are singletons. Specimen: peripheral blood. Source of these receptors: an older woman with acute or convalescent COVID-19. The CDR3 runs from the conserved cysteine through the conserved F or W. Fields, in order: V gene, CDR3 protein.

V gene: TRBV19; CDR3 protein: CASSIDAGAYEQYF
V gene: TRBV4-1; CDR3 protein: CASSQETALGDEQFF
V gene: TRBV4-3; CDR3 protein: CASSQGTDRATYNSPLHF
V gene: TRBV5-8; CDR3 protein: CASSLGTANYGYTF
V gene: TRBV11-2; CDR3 protein: CASPLTGEGYNTGELFF
V gene: TRBV18; CDR3 protein: CASSPKAGGKQPQHF
V gene: TRBV18; CDR3 protein: CASSPRQGGPGAGNTIYF
V gene: TRBV5-1; CDR3 protein: CASSQREAGVDEQFF
V gene: TRBV6-5; CDR3 protein: CASSTSGFGDSPLHF
V gene: TRBV28; CDR3 protein: CAIQHPGQGSSPLHF
V gene: TRBV5-1; CDR3 protein: CASSSPRGETGNTIYF
V gene: TRBV4-2; CDR3 protein: CASSQVGTGDGQPQHF
V gene: TRBV4-3; CDR3 protein: CASSQVAGAFNTEAFF
V gene: TRBV2; CDR3 protein: CASRRTGAGELFF
V gene: TRBV6-2/TRBV6-3; CDR3 protein: CASSYSPDPRGNQPQHF
V gene: TRBV2; CDR3 protein: CASSERTLDNEQFF
V gene: TRBV12-3/TRBV12-4; CDR3 protein: CASTSGAKGFF
V gene: TRBV9; CDR3 protein: CASSPRERPNTEAFF
V gene: TRBV6-2/TRBV6-3; CDR3 protein: CASSHRQGAGQPQHF
V gene: TRBV24-1; CDR3 protein: CATSDGTGLNTGELFF
V gene: TRBV9; CDR3 protein: CASSVDPPGVGGAGANVLTF
V gene: TRBV10-3; CDR3 protein: CAISDEQGNTEAFF
V gene: TRBV30; CDR3 protein: CAWSAGQENSPLHF
V gene: TRBV4-1; CDR3 protein: CASSPTIAGGDSYNEQFF
V gene: TRBV10-3; CDR3 protein: CAISEYSSSTDTQYF
V gene: TRBV10-2; CDR3 protein: CASKGWAVYGYTF
V gene: TRBV28; CDR3 protein: CASSQGGGEQFF
V gene: TRBV6-2/TRBV6-3; CDR3 protein: CASSLRQAGDIQYF
V gene: TRBV5-1; CDR3 protein: CASGLDSLVSGNTIYF
V gene: TRBV7-2; CDR3 protein: CASRQTGEASNQPQHF
V gene: TRBV9; CDR3 protein: CASSDPNRAHEQYF
V gene: TRBV5-1; CDR3 protein: CASSLAPGTDTQYF
V gene: TRBV20-1; CDR3 protein: CSASRVQETQYF
V gene: TRBV6-1; CDR3 protein: CASSEEGGLGIQPQHF
V gene: TRBV5-1; CDR3 protein: CASSLGTDYNSPLHF
V gene: TRBV3-1/TRBV3-2; CDR3 protein: CASSQALTGDPF
V gene: TRBV29-1; CDR3 protein: CSVEFGSFETQYF
V gene: TRBV9; CDR3 protein: CASSVQEAGNTIYF
V gene: TRBV19; CDR3 protein: CASSPHSLGGETQYF
V gene: TRBV10-1; CDR3 protein: CASSEGTGSGTDTQYF
V gene: TRBV5-6; CDR3 protein: CASSLQGSYEQYF